A single sample is the source of the 19 T cell receptor beta chains below, sequenced in a study of regulatory T cells in long-lasting Graves disease. Combining iRepertoire HTBI primers with Arm-PCR of CDR3 regions, the authors built TCR beta libraries. Via MiXCR, TCRdb re-called the multiplex PCR reads, giving one row per CDR3 protein. The sample yields under 300,000 distinct CDR3 sequences, 20% to 25% seen once. Documented time point: newly diagnosed GD, antithyroid drugs for less than 3 months. The TCR library used RNA extracted from PBMCs. Material: peripheral blood mononuclear cells (PBMCs), obtained at new diagnosis, from a patient treated with antithyroid drugs. All receptors come from a female donor with Graves disease.

The chain recombines TRBV28 with TRBJ1-1; no definite D call. V dropped 7 bases and J dropped 0 bases, with 6 bases sitting between them. Germline CDR1 and CDR2: MDHEN and SYDVKM. This CDR3 comprises 12 residues. The CDR3 DNA reads TGTGCCAGCATGGAGGTGAACACTGAAGCTTTCTTT. Translated: CASMEVNTEAFF. Looking up the rest from reference TRBV28 and TRBJ1-1 gives the full variable domain: DVKVTQSSRYLVKRTGEKVFLECVQDMDHENMFWYRQDPGLGLRLIYFSYDVKMKEKGDIPEGYSVSREKKERFSLILESASTNQTSMYLCASMEVNTEAFFGQGTRLTVV.

The table lists this clonotype with many counts. This chain connects TRBV6-1 to TRBJ1-5; 7 nucleotides line up with TRBD1. V shed 6 bases and J 4 bases; nucleotides not matched to a gene: 12. CDR3 length equals 16 residues. The germline V gene has CDR1 MNHNS and CDR2 SASEGT. The CDR3 here is CASSESGQGGNQPQHF. As DNA, the CDR3 is TGTGCCAGCAGCGAAAGCGGCCAGGGGGGAAATCAGCCCCAGCATTTT.

V and J are TRBV20-1 and TRBJ2-5, with 11 bases fitting TRBD2. J was trimmed by 4 bases and V by 0 bases; bases with no gene match: 7. Germline V gene data show CDR1 as DFQATT and CDR2 as SNEGSKA (reference sequence). This CDR3 spans 16 amino acids. Here the CDR3 reads CSARDPLTSGGETQYF. The CDR3 DNA follows: TGCAGTGCTAGAGATCCGCTCACTAGCGGGGGAGAGACCCAGTACTTC.

About this clonotype itself: Germline is not matched at one junction end, which may reflect a read error. J is TRBJ2-5 and V is TRBV12-3 or TRBV12-4, with 8 bases matching TRBD2. The CDR3 covers 16 residues. The CDR3 loop is CASSAHGSGSQKTQYF. DNA for the CDR3: TGTGCCAGCAGTGCCCACGGGAGCGGGAGCCAAAAGACCCAGTACTTC.

The chain uses TRBV4-3 and TRBJ2-3; the D gene is possibly TRBD1 (6 bases). The CDR3 loop spans 15 amino acids. V lost 4 bases, J lost 0 bases, and 11 bases lay in between. CDR1 is LGHNA and CDR2 is YSLEER in the germline V gene. CDR3 DNA sequence: TGCGCCAGCAGCCGGGGGCGAGCTAGCACAGATACGCAGTATTTT. Amino acid sequence: CASSRGRASTDTQYF.

The chain links TRBV27 to TRBJ2-3; D remains ambiguous. V was clipped by 2 bases and J by 4 bases, with 10 bases between them. Germline CDR1 and CDR2: MNHEY and SMNVEV (reference sequence). The CDR3 has 14 residues. CDR3 sequence: CASSLKRWADTQYF. Written as DNA, the CDR3 is TGTGCCAGCAGTTTAAAACGATGGGCAGATACGCAGTATTTT.

This clonotype was detected many times. This sequence joins TRBV9 and TRBJ2-1; D ambiguous. The germline CDR1 and CDR2 sequences are SGDLS and YYNGEE. The CDR3 sequence is 14 residues long. Trimming took off 0 bases at V and 7 bases at J, with 11 bases between the two ends. The CDR3 nucleotides are TGTGCCAGCAGCGTAGGCCCCAGGCGAAATGAGCAGTTCTTC. It specifies CASSVGPRRNEQFF.

The rearrangement joins TRBV4-1 to TRBJ1-5; 7 nucleotides line up with TRBD1. There are 16 residues in the CDR3. Germline CDR1 reads MGHRA; CDR2 reads YSYEKL. V lost 5 bases to trimming and J lost 2 bases; unmatched junction nucleotides: 9. DNA for the CDR3: TGCGCCAGCAGCTCTTACAGGGGCCGGCGCAATCAGCCCCAGCATTTT. Its protein product is CASSSYRGRRNQPQHF.

This clonotype was detected only a few times. This clone may be a read error of a much larger clone one base away. The chain carries TRBV7-9 and TRBJ2-2; maybe TRBD2 (5 bases). The V gene's germline CDR1 is SEHNR and CDR2 FQNEAQ (reference sequence). The V end lost 5 bases, the J end lost 5 bases, and 18 bases lay between the germline ends. This CDR3 is built from 16 residues. The CDR3 DNA is TGTGCCAGCAGCCCGATCCCGCGGGCGAGGACCGGGGAGCTGTTTTTT. It specifies CASSPIPRARTGELFF.

This clonotype was picked up many times. V gene TRBV7-8 combines with J gene TRBJ2-5; 7 bases fit TRBD2. The CDR3 length is 17 residues. Per germline, CDR1 SGHVS and CDR2 FQNEAQ. After removal of 4 bases from V and 4 bases from J, the junction contained 15 bases not matched to a gene. The CDR3, as DNA: TGTGCCAGCAGCTCTTCTAGCGGACGTTATGCAACAGAGACCCAGTACTTC. This sequence encodes CASSSSSGRYATETQYF.

This clonotype occurred many times. V and J are TRBV6-2 or TRBV6-3 and TRBJ2-5, with 11 bases matching TRBD1. CDR1 is MNHEY, CDR2 SVGEGT, per germline. The ends lost 6 bases at V and 4 bases at J; junction bases unmatched: 7. The CDR3 is made up of 15 amino acids. CDR3 protein: CASSLDRGRGETQYF. The CDR3 nucleotides read TGTGCCAGCAGCTTGGACAGGGGGCGCGGAGAGACCCAGTACTTC.

This clonotype was seen more than once but under ten times. The chain recombines TRBV6-2 or TRBV6-3 with TRBJ2-3; no clear D. V dropped 3 bases and J dropped 6 bases, with 7 bases sitting between them. The germline V gene encodes CDR1 MNHEY and CDR2 SVGEGT. The CDR3 totals 12 residues. The CDR3 DNA reads TGTGCCAGCAGTTATTTTTCTGATACGCAGTATTTT. It yields the protein CASSYFSDTQYF.

This clonotype occurred a few times. The chain carries TRBV20-1 and TRBJ2-1; maybe TRBD1 (5 bases). The CDR3 totals 13 residues. V gave up 5 bases and J gave up 5 bases, with 13 bases separating them. In germline, CDR1 is DFQATT, CDR2 SNEGSKA (reference sequence). The CDR3 here is CSASDTANNEQFF. The CDR3 DNA is TGCAGTGCTTCGGACACCGCGAACAATGAGCAGTTCTTC.

Many counts were recorded for this clonotype. V usage is TRBV10-3 and J usage is TRBJ2-6, with D perhaps given as TRBD1 or TRBD2 (5 bases each). V was shortened by 10 bases and J by 0 bases, with 13 bases between the two germline ends. CDR3 length: 15 amino acids. The V gene's germline CDR1 is ENHRY and CDR2 SYGVKD. CDR3 in DNA: TGTGCCACTGGGGGACGGGACTCTGGGGCCAACGTCCTGACTTTC. This gives the protein CATGGRDSGANVLTF.

This clonotype was observed a handful of times. The chain couples TRBV5-1 to TRBJ2-1; TRBD2 matches 9 bases. The CDR3 contains 14 residues. Germline assignment: CDR1 SGHRS and CDR2 YFSETQ. Trimming took 7 bases from V and 1 from J; bases not matched to a gene: 3. The CDR3 DNA reads TGCGCCAGCTGCGGGGGGGATTCCTACAATGAGCAGTTCTTC. Its protein product is CASCGGDSYNEQFF.

This clonotype has at least ten counts. The junction departs from the called germline gene at one end, perhaps through a read error. The rearrangement joins TRBV5-5 to TRBJ1-4; tentative D call: TRBD1 (5 bases). The CDR3 covers 17 residues. Germline values: CDR1 SGHKS, CDR2 YYEKEE (reference sequence). CDR3 DNA sequence: TGCGCCAGCAGCCCCTCCGGGACGGGCCTGACGAATGAAAAACTGTTTTTT. Its protein product is CASSPSGTGLTNEKLFF.

In its sample, this clonotype was seen many times. This chain uses TRBV7-3 with TRBJ2-5; D is possibly TRBD1 (5 bases). Germline CDR1 and CDR2: SGHTA and FQGTGA. This CDR3 region has 16 residues. V was trimmed by 1 base and J by 5 bases, leaving 17 bases between them. The CDR3 here is CASSLSPPTSGETQYF. CDR3 bases: TGTGCCAGCAGCTTAAGCCCCCCGACATCAGGGGAGACCCAGTACTTC.

Details on this clonotype: The junction differs from germline at one of its ends, possibly a read error. CDR3: CASSPRWGGADERYF. CDR3 nucleotides: TGTGCCAGCAGCCCACGTTGGGGGGGGGCCGACGAGCGGTACTTC. The chain links TRBV11-2 to TRBJ2-7; a possible D gene is TRBD2 (7 bases). The length of the CDR3 is 15 residues. Germline V gives CDR1 SGHAT, CDR2 FQNNGV.

On this clonotype itself: This could be a read error, since a much larger clone is one nucleotide away. This chain links TRBV5-6 with TRBJ1-2, with D perhaps matching TRBD1 (5 bases). From germline, CDR1 is SGHDT and CDR2 YYEEEE. This CDR3 comprises 14 residues. Trimming removed 4 bases at V and 2 bases at J, with 12 bases between. The CDR3 spells CASSAGHGNYGYTF. In nucleotides, the CDR3 is TGTGCCAGCAGCGCAGGACATGGGAACTATGGCTACACCTTC.